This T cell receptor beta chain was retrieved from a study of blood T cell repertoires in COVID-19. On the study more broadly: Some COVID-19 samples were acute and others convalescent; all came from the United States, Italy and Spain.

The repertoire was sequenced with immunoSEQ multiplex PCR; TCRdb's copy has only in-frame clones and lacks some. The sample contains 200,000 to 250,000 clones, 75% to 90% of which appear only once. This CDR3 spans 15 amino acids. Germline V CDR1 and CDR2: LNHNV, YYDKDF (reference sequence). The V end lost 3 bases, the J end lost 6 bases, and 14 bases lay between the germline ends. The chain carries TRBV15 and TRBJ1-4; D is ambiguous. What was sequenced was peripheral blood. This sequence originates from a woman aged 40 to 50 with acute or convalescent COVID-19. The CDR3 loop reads CATSSSGVGDEKLFF. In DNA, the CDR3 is TGTGCCACCAGCAGCAGCGGAGTTGGGGATGAAAAACTGTTTTTT.